This T cell receptor (beta chain) was recorded in a study of blood T cell repertoires in COVID-19. In the original processing: Quantification of nucleated cells was approximated via reference gene primer amplification. Only in-frame clones appear in the TCRdb table, and some are missing; sequencing was by immunoSEQ multiplex PCR. V, J and clone size reflect that table, while D and trimming were determined from the DNA. The sample has about 440,000 clones; roughly 88% are singletons. This clone was seen only once. Seattle researchers signed up patients amid active infection and tracked them longitudinally. CDR1 is SGHRS, CDR2 YFSETQ, per germline. Trimming shortened V by 0 bases and J by 2 bases, and 15 bases separated the two germline ends. The CDR3 has 17 amino acids.

This TCR was sampled from a woman aged 45 to 65 with COVID-19, enrolled during active disease. The sample consisted of peripheral blood. This chain joins TRBV5-1 and TRBJ2-1, with a possible D match to TRBD2 (5 bases). The CDR3, as DNA: TGCGCCAGCAGCTTGGACGGGATGGTGCGGGCCTACAATGAGCAGTTCTTC. It encodes CASSLDGMVRAYNEQFF.